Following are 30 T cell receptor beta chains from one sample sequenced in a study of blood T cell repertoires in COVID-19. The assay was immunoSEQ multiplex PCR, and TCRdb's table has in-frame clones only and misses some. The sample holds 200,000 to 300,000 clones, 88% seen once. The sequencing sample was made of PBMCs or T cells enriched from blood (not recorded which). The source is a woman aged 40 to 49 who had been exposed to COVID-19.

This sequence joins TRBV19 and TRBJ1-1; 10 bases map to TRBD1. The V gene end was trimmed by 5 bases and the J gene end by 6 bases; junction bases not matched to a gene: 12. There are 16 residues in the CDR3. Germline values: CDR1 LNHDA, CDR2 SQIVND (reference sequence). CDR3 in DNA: TGTGCCAGTAGTCCAGACTTGGGACAGGGGATCGCTGAAGCTTTCTTT. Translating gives CASSPDLGQGIAEAFF.

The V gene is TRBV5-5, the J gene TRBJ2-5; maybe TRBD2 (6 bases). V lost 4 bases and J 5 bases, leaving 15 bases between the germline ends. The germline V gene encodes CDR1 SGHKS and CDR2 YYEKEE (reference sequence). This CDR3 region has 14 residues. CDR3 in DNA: TGTGCCAGCAGCCGTCGCGGGGTTGGGGAGACCCAGTACTTC. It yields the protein CASSRRGVGETQYF.

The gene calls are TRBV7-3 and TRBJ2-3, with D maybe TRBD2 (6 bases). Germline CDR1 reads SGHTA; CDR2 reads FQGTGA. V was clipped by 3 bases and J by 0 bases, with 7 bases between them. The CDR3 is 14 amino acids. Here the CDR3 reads CASSFAGSTDTQYF. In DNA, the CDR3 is TGTGCCAGCAGCTTTGCGGGGAGCACAGATACGCAGTATTTT.

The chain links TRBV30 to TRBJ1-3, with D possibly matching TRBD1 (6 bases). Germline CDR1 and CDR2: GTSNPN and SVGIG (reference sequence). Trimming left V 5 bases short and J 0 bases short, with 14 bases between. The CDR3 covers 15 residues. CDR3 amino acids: CAWLPDSSSGNTIYF. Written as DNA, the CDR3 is TGTGCCTGGCTCCCGGACAGTAGCTCTGGAAACACCATATATTTT.

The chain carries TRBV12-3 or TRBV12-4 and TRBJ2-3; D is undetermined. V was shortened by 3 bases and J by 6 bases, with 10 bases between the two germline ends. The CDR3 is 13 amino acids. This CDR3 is CASSFLRGDTQYF. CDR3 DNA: TGTGCCAGCAGTTTCCTCCGCGGCGATACGCAGTATTTT.

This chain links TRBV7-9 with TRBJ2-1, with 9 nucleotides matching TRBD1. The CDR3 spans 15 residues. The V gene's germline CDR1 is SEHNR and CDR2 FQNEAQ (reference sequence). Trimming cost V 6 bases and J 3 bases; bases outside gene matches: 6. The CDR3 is CASRPSGQGYNEQFF. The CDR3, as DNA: TGTGCCAGCAGGCCATCGGGACAGGGCTACAATGAGCAGTTCTTC.

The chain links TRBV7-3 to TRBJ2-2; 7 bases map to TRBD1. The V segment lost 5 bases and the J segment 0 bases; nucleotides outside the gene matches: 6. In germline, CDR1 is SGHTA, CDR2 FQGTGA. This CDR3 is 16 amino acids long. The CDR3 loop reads CASSEAGTANTGELFF. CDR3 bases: TGTGCCAGCAGCGAAGCCGGGACAGCGAACACCGGGGAGCTGTTTTTT.

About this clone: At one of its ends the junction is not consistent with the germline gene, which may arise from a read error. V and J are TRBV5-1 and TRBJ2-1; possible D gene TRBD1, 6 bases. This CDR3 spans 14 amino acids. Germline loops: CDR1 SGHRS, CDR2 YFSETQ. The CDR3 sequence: CASSLGASYNEQFF. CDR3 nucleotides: TGTGCCAGCAGCTTGGGGGCCTCCTACAATGAGCAGTTCTTC. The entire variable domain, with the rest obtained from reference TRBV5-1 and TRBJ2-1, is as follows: KAGVTQTPRYLIKTRGQQVTLSCSPISGHRSVSWYQQTPGQGLQFLFEYFSETQRNKGNFPGRFSGRQFSNSRSEMNVSTLELGDSALYLCASSLGASYNEQFFGPGTRLTVL.

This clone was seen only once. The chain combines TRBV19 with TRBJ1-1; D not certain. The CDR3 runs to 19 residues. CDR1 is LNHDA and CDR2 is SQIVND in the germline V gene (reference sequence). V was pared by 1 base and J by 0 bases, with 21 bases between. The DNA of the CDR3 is TGTGCCAGTAGTATAGGGATGGGCCGGCCCAGAATTCTGAACACTGAAGCTTTCTTT. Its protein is CASSIGMGRPRILNTEAFF.

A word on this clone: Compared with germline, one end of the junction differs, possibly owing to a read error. The CDR3 bases are TGTGCCAGCAGCCCGGGGGGAATTGGAGACACCATATATTTT. Its translation: CASSPGGIGDTIYF. The rearrangement links TRBV7-3 to TRBJ1-3; D might be TRBD1 (5 bases). Per germline, CDR1 SGHTA and CDR2 FQGTGA. The CDR3 is 14 residues long.

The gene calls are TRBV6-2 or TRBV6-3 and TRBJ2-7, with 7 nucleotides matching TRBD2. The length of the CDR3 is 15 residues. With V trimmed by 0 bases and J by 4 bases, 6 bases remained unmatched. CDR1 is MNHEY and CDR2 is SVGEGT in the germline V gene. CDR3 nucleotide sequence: TGTGCCAGCAGTTACTCGCCAGGGAGGGATTACGAGCAGTACGTC. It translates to CASSYSPGRDYEQYV.

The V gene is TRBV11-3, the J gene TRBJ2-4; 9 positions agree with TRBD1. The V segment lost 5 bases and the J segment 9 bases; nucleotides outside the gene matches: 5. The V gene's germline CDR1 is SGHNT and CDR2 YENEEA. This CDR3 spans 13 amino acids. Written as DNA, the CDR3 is TGTGCCAGCAGCGTAAGACAGGGGGGCATTCAGTACTTC. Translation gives CASSVRQGGIQYF.

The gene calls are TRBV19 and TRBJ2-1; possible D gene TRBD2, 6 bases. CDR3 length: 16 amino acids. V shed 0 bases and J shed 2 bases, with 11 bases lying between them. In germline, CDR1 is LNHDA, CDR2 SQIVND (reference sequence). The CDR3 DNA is TGTGCCAGTAGTATAGATGGGACTTTCCCCTACAATGAGCAGTTCTTC. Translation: CASSIDGTFPYNEQFF.

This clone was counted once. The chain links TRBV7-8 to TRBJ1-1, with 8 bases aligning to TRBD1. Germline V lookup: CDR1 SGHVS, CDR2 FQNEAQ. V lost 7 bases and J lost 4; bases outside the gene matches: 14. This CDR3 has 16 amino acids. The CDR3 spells CASKQGVAGRGTEAFF. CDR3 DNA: TGTGCCAGCAAACAGGGGGTGGCGGGCCGCGGCACTGAAGCTTTCTTT.

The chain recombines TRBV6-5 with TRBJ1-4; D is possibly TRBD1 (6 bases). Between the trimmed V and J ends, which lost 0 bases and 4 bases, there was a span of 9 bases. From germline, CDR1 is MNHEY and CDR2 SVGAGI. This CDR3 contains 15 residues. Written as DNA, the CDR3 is TGTGCCAGCAGTTACTCCCAGGGGTTTAATGAAAAACTGTTTTTT. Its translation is CASSYSQGFNEKLFF.

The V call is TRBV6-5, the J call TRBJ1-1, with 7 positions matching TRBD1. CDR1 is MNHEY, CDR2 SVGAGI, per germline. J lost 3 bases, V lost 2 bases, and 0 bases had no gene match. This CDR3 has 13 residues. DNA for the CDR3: TGTGCCAGCAGTTACGACAGGGACACTGAAGCTTTCTTT. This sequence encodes CASSYDRDTEAFF.

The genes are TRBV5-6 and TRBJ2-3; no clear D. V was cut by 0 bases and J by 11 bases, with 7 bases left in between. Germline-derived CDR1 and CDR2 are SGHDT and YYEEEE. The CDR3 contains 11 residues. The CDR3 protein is CASSLAAGQYF. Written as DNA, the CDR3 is TGTGCCAGCAGCTTGGCCGCCGGGCAGTATTTT.

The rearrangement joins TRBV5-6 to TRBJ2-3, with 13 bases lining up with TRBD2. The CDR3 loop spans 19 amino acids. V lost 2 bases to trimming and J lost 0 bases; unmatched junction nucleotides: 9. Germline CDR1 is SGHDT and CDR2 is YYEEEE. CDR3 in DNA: TGTGCCAGCAGCTTCCGGACTAGCGGGGGCCAACGGAGCACAGATACGCAGTATTTT. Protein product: CASSFRTSGGQRSTDTQYF.

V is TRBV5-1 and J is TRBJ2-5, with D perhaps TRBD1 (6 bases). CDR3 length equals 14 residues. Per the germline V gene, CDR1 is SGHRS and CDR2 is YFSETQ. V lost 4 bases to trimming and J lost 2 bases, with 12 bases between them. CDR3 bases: TGCGCCAGCAGCCACGGACAGCTTCAAGAGACCCAGTACTTC. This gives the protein CASSHGQLQETQYF.

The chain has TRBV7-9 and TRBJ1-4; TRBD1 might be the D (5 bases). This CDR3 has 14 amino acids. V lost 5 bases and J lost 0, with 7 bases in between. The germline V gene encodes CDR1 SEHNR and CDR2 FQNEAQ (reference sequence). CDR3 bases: TGTGCCAGCAGCCTGACAGCAACTAATGAAAAACTGTTTTTT. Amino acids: CASSLTATNEKLFF.

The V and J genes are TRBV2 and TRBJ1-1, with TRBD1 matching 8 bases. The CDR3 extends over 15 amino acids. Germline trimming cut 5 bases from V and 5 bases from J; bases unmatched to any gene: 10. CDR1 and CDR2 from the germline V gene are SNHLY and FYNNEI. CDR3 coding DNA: TGTGCCAGCAGTAGTAACGGACAGGGCTTTACTGAAGCTTTCTTT. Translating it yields CASSSNGQGFTEAFF.

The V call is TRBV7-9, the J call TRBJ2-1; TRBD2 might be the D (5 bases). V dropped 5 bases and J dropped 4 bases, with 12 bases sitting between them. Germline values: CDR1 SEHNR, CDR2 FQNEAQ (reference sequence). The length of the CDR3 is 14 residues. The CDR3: CASSGIANYNEQFF. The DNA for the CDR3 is TGTGCCAGCAGCGGGATAGCGAATTACAATGAGCAGTTCTTC.

As DNA, the CDR3 is TGTGCCAGCAGCAGAGGAACTAGCGGTTATAAAGAGACCCAGTACTTC. This sequence encodes CASSRGTSGYKETQYF. The chain employs TRBV11-1 and TRBJ2-5, with 8 nucleotides matching TRBD2. This CDR3 is 16 amino acids long. Germline V gene sequence: CDR1 SGHAT, CDR2 FQDESV (reference sequence). Unmatched junction bases numbered 11, after V lost 5 bases and J lost 3 bases.

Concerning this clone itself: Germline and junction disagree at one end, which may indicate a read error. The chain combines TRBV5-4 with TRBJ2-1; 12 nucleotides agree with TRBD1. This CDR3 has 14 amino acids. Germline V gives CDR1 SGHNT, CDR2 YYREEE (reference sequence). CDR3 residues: CAGRPGTGGFEQFF. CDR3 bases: TGTGCCGGCAGACCAGGGACAGGGGGCTTTGAGCAGTTCTTC.

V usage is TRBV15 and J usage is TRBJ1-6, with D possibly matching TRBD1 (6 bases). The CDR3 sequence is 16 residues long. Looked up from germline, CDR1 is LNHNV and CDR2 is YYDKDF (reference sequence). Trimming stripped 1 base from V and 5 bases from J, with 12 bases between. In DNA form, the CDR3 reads TGTGCCACCAGCAGAGGGGGGCGAAGCAATAATTCACCCCTCCACTTT. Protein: CATSRGGRSNNSPLHF.

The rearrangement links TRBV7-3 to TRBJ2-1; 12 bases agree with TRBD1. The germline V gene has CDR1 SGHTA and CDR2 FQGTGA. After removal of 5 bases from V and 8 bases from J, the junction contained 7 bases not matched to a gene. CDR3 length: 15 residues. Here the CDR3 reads CASSSGTGGQYEQFF. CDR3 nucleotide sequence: TGTGCCAGCAGCAGTGGGACAGGGGGCCAGTATGAGCAGTTCTTC.

The CDR3 is CASSPMTGGDYGYTF. The DNA for the CDR3 is TGTGCCAGCAGCCCGATGACAGGGGGCGACTATGGCTACACCTTC. The chain recombines TRBV7-9 with TRBJ1-2; 10 bases align to TRBD1. The germline V gene has CDR1 SEHNR and CDR2 FQNEAQ (reference sequence). J gave up 3 bases and V 5 bases, and 6 bases lay outside the gene matches. There are 15 residues in the CDR3.

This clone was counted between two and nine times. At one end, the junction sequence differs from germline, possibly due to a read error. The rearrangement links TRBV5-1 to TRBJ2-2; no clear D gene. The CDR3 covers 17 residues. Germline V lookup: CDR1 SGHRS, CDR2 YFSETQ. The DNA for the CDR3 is TGTGCCAGCAGCTTGCGGAGCTTTGCAACGAACACCGGGGAGCTGTTTTTT. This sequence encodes CASSLRSFATNTGELFF.

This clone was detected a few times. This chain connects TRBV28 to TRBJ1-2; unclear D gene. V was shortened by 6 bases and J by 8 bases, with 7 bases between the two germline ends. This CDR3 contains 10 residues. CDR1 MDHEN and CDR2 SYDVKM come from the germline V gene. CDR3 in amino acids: CASRSRGYTF. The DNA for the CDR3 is TGTGCCAGCAGAAGTCGGGGCTACACCTTC.

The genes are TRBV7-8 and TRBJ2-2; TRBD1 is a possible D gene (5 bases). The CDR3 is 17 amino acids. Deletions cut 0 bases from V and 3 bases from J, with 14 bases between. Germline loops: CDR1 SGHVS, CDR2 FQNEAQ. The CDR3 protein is CASSLALIGADTGELFF. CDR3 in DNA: TGTGCCAGCAGCTTAGCGCTGATAGGGGCGGACACCGGGGAGCTGTTTTTT.